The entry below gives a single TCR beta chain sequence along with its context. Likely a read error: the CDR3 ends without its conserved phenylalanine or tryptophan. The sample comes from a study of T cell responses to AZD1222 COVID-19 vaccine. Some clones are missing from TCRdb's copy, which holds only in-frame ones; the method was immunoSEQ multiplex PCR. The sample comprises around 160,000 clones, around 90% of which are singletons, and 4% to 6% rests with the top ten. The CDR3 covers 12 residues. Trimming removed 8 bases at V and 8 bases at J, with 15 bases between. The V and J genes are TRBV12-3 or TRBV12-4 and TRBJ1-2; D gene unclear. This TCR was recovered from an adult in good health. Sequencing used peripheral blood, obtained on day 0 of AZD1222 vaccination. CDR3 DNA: TGTGCCAGCCAAGGAAGACCCTGGGGCTACACCCTC. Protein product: CASQGRPWGYTL.